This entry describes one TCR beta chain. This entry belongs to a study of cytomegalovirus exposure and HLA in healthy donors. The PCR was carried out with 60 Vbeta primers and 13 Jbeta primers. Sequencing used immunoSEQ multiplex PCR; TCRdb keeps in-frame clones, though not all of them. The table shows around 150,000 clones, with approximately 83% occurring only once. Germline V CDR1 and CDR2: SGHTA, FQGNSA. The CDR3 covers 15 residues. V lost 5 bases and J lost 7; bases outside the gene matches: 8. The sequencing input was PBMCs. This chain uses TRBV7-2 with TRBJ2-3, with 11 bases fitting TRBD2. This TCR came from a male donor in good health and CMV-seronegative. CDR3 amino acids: CASSPLAGGLYTQYF. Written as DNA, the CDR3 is TGTGCCAGCAGCCCTCTAGCGGGAGGCCTGTATACGCAGTATTTT. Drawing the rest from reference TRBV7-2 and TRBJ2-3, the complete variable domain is GAGVSQSPSNKVTEKGKDVELRCDPISGHTALYWYRQSLGQGLEFLIYFQGNSAPDKSGLPSDRFSAERTGGSVSTLTIQRTQQEDSAVYLCASSPLAGGLYTQYFGPGTRLTVL.